The 15 T cell receptor beta chains presented below share a single source sample, sequenced in a study of T cell responses to AZD1222 COVID-19 vaccine. The method was immunoSEQ multiplex PCR; TCRdb's version includes in-frame clones alone and lacks a portion of them. The sample has over 130,000 clones; around 90% are singletons. The specimen was peripheral blood, collected 28 days after the second AZD1222 dose. These receptors were taken from an adult who received the AZD1222 COVID-19 vaccine.

The chain carries TRBV7-2 and TRBJ1-5; TRBD1 agrees at 10 bases. The CDR3 loop spans 16 amino acids. V lost 3 bases, J lost 0 bases, and 2 bases stayed unmatched. Germline-derived CDR1 and CDR2 are SGHTA and FQGNSA. DNA for the CDR3: TGTGCCAGCAGCTTCTGGGACAGGGGTAGCAATCAGCCCCAGCATTTT. Its protein product is CASSFWDRGSNQPQHF.

V usage is TRBV10-3 and J usage is TRBJ2-7; 8 nucleotides align to TRBD2. The CDR3 contains 13 residues. V shed 11 bases, J shed 4 bases, and the junction held 10 bases outside the gene matches. Germline V CDR1 and CDR2: ENHRY, SYGVKD. DNA of the CDR3: TGTGCCGTGTCCTCGGGACTAGGGTACGAGCAGTACTTC. As protein: CAVSSGLGYEQYF.

V is TRBV19 and J is TRBJ2-2; TRBD2 matches 10 bases. CDR3 length: 16 amino acids. CDR1 LNHDA and CDR2 SQIVND come from the germline V gene (reference sequence). The V and J ends lost 5 bases and 6 bases, in that order; junction bases with no gene match: 9. The CDR3 DNA reads as TGTGCCAGTAGTGAGCTAGCGGGGGTGAGGGCCGGGGAGCTGTTTTTT. It codes for CASSELAGVRAGELFF.

V is TRBV2 and J is TRBJ1-6; D remains ambiguous. The germline gives CDR1 SNHLY, CDR2 FYNNEI. The V end lost 6 bases, the J end lost 9 bases, and 15 bases lay between the germline ends. CDR3 length equals 14 residues. The DNA for the CDR3 is TGTGCCAGCAGGGATGGCTGGGAAAGTTCACCCCTCCACTTT. This gives the protein CASRDGWESSPLHF. Looking up the rest from reference TRBV2 and TRBJ1-6 gives the full variable domain: EPEVTQTPSHQVTQMGQEVILRCVPISNHLYFYWYRQILGQKVEFLVSFYNNEISEKSEIFDDQFSVERPDGSNFTLKIRSTKLEDSAMYFCASRDGWESSPLHFGNGTRLTVT.

In the case of this clone: The same CDR3 can be traced to other DNA sequences in this sample. The rearrangement links TRBV28 to TRBJ1-2, with D perhaps matching TRBD1 (6 bases). This CDR3 contains 13 residues. Germline CDR1 and CDR2: MDHEN and SYDVKM. Trimming removed 5 bases from V and 3 bases from J, with 10 bases in between. The CDR3, as DNA: TGTGCCAGCAGTCTACAGGGTTACTATGGCTACACCTTC. Its translation: CASSLQGYYGYTF.

The chain carries TRBV6-5 and TRBJ1-3, with D possibly matching TRBD1 (5 bases). The CDR3 sequence is 15 residues long. V lost 4 bases and J 4 bases, leaving 14 bases between the germline ends. Germline CDR1 is MNHEY and CDR2 is SVGAGI. CDR3 coding DNA: TGTGCCAGCAGTTGGCTAGGAGGGGAGGGAAACACCATATATTTT. Amino acids: CASSWLGGEGNTIYF.

The rearrangement links TRBV6-5 to TRBJ2-1; the D is unclear. V lost 7 bases and J lost 5, with 9 bases in between. The CDR3 extends over 12 amino acids. CDR1 and CDR2 (germline): MNHEY, SVGAGI. DNA for the CDR3: TGTGCCAGCATAGGGAAGAACAATGAGCAGTTCTTC. Translated: CASIGKNNEQFF.

The chain uses TRBV5-6 and TRBJ2-1; D is perhaps TRBD2 (5 bases). CDR1 is SGHDT and CDR2 is YYEEEE in the germline V gene. The V end lost 3 bases, the J end lost 2 bases, and 18 bases lay between the germline ends. The CDR3 contains 17 residues. For the CDR3, the DNA is TGTGCCAGCAGCTCTAGGACTCTGTCTCGGGCCTACAATGAGCAGTTCTTC. Its protein is CASSSRTLSRAYNEQFF.

The chain combines TRBV5-6 with TRBJ2-4; 7 nucleotides match TRBD1. The V gene end was trimmed by 4 bases and the J gene end by 1 base; junction bases not matched to a gene: 2. This CDR3 region has 14 residues. Germline lookup yields CDR1 SGHDT and CDR2 YYEEEE. For the CDR3, the DNA is TGTGCCAGCAGCCCACAGGGGGCCAAAAACATTCAGTACTTC. Its translation is CASSPQGAKNIQYF.

The genes are TRBV28 and TRBJ1-6; 7 positions match TRBD1. CDR1 and CDR2 from the germline V gene are MDHEN and SYDVKM. The CDR3 spans 16 residues. V lost 2 bases and J lost 7; bases outside the gene matches: 8. CDR3 nucleotide sequence: TGTGCCAGCAGTTTACCCACAGGGGATGGAAATTCACCCCTCCACTTT. It yields the protein CASSLPTGDGNSPLHF. Looking up the rest from reference TRBV28 and TRBJ1-6 gives the full variable domain: DVKVTQSSRYLVKRTGEKVFLECVQDMDHENMFWYRQDPGLGLRLIYFSYDVKMKEKGDIPEGYSVSREKKERFSLILESASTNQTSMYLCASSLPTGDGNSPLHFGNGTRLTVT.

The V gene is TRBV28, the J gene TRBJ1-4, with D maybe TRBD1 (5 bases). This CDR3 region has 14 residues. Germline loops: CDR1 MDHEN, CDR2 SYDVKM. V shed 3 bases and J shed 8 bases, with 13 bases lying between them. The CDR3 DNA follows: TGTGCCAGCAGTTTCGGGGGGATGGGGGAAAAACTGTTTTTT. As protein: CASSFGGMGEKLFF.

The chain couples TRBV10-2 to TRBJ1-2; 7 positions match TRBD1. CDR1 and CDR2 (germline): WSHSY, SAAADI. V lost 2 bases to trimming and J lost 5 bases; unmatched junction nucleotides: 5. The CDR3 spans 14 residues. Here the CDR3 reads CASSERQGWYGYTF. CDR3 bases: TGCGCCAGCAGTGAGCGACAGGGATGGTATGGCTACACCTTC.

A word on this clone: Additional DNA sequences in this sample encode the identical CDR3. The chain employs TRBV27 and TRBJ2-7, with 10 bases lining up with TRBD2. From germline, CDR1 is MNHEY and CDR2 SMNVEV (reference sequence). V lost 6 bases and J lost 1; bases outside the gene matches: 3. The CDR3 consists of 14 residues. The CDR3 here is CASRPSGGSYEQYF. The CDR3 nucleotides read TGTGCCAGCAGGCCTAGCGGGGGATCCTACGAGCAGTACTTC.

The chain couples TRBV7-7 to TRBJ1-1; D is perhaps TRBD1 (6 bases). The CDR3 contains 16 residues. Per germline, CDR1 SSHAT and CDR2 FNYEAQ (reference sequence). The germline V and J ends were trimmed by 5 bases and 8 bases, with 24 bases remaining between them. CDR3 in DNA: TGTGCCAGCAGCACCCAGCAGGGGATGATTTTAGCGGAAGCTTTCTTT. As protein: CASSTQQGMILAEAFF. The complete variable domain, with remaining parts taken from reference TRBV7-7 and TRBJ1-1, reads GAGVSQSPRYKVTKRGQDVTLRCDPISSHATLYWYQQALGQGPEFLTYFNYEAQPDKSGLPSDRFSAERPEGSISTLTIQRTEQRDSAMYRCASSTQQGMILAEAFFGQGTRLTVV.

The rearrangement joins TRBV6-5 to TRBJ2-2, with D maybe TRBD2 (6 bases). Deletions cut 0 bases from V and 5 bases from J, with 7 bases between. The CDR3 sequence is 14 residues long. Germline CDR1 reads MNHEY; CDR2 reads SVGAGI. As DNA, the CDR3 is TGTGCCAGCAGTTACTCCGGGGGAACCGGGGAGCTGTTTTTT. Its protein is CASSYSGGTGELFF.